The source of this T cell receptor beta chain is a study of blood T cells in healthy people across ages. Combining a sample-barcoded 5' primer with a J-beta primer mix, a second PCR ran for roughly 6 to 11 cycles. In TCRdb, the 5' RACE reads were re-called with MiXCR into one record per CDR3 protein. The sample carries around 1,000,000 distinct CDR3 sequences, around 25% recorded once. Germline CDR1 SGHAT, CDR2 FQNNGV. This CDR3 has 14 residues. The junction had 4 bases not matched to a gene; V was cut back by 5 bases and J by 4 bases. A further study also used this sample, focusing on T cells of mothers and their children.

Sequencing was performed on blood. The source of this sequence is a girl aged 2 to 9 in good health. The rearrangement joins TRBV11-2 to TRBJ1-4; 7 bases are shared with TRBD1. The CDR3: CASSRDSRNEKLFF. The DNA of the CDR3 is TGTGCCAGCAGCCGGGACAGCCGTAATGAAAAACTGTTTTTT.